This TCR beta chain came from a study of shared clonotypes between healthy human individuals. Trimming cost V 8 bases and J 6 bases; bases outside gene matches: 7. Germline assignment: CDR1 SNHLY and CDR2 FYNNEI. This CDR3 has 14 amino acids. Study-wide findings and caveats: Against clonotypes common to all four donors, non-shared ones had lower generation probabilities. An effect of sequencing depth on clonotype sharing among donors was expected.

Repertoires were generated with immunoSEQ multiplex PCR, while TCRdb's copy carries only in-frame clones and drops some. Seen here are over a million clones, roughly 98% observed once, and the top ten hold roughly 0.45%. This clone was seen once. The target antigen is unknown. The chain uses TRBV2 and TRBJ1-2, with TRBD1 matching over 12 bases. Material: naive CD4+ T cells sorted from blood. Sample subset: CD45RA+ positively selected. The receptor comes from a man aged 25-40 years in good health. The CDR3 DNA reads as TGTGCCAGCCTAACCCGGGACAGGGGGCATGGCTACACCTTC. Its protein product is CASLTRDRGHGYTF.